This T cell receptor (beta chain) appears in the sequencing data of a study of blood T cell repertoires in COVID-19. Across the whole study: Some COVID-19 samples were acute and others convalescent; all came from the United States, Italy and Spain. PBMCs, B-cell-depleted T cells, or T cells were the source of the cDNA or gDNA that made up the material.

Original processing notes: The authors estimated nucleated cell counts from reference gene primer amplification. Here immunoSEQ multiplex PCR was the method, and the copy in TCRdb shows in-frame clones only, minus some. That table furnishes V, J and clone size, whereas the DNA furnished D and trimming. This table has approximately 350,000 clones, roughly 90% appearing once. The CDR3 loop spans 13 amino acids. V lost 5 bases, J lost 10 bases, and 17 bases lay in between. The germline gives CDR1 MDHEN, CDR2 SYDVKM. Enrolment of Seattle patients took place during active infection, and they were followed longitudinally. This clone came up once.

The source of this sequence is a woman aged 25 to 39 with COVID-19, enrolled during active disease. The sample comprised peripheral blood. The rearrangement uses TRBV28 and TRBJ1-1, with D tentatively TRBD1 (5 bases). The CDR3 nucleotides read TGTGCCAGCAGTCTCTCGGGGGGAAGGCGAGCTTTCTTT. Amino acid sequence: CASSLSGGRRAFF.